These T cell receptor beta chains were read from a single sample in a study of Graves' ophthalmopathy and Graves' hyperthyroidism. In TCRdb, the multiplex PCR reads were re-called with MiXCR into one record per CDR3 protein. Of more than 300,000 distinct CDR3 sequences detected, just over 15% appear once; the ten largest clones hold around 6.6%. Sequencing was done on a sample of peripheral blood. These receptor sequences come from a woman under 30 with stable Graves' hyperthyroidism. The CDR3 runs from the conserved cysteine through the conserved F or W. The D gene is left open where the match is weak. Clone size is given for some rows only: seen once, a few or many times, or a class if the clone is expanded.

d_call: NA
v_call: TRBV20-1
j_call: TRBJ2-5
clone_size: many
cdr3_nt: TGCAGTGCCATCAAGACAGGTCTACCACAAGAGACCCAGTACTTC
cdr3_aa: CSAIKTGLPQETQYF

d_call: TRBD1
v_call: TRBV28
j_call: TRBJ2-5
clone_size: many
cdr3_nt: TGTGCCAGCAGTTTGCCTACCGGGACAGGGTGGGAGACCCAGTACTTC
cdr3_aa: CASSLPTGTGWETQYF

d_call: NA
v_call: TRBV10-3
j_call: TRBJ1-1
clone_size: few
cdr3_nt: TGTGCCATCAGTGATGGGACGGGGAACACTGAAGCTTTCTTT
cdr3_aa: CAISDGTGNTEAFF

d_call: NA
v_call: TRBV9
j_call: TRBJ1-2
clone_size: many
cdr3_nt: TGTGCCAGCAGCGTAGGGAGTGGGCAGGGCTATGGCTACACCTTC
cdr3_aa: CASSVGSGQGYGYTF

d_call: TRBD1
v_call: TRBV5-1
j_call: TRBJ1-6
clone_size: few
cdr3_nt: TGCGCCAGCAGCACCCGACAGGGGCTTTCACCCCTCCACTTT
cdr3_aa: CASSTRQGLSPLHF

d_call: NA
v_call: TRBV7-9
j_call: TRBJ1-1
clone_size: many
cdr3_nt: TGTGCCAGCAGCTTAGACGGAGGGCATAGCGATGAAGCTTTCTTT
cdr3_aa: CASSLDGGHSDEAFF

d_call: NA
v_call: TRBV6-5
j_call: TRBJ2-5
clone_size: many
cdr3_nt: TGTGCCAGCAGTTTGGGGACGGAGGGCCGAGAGACCCAGTACTTC
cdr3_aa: CASSLGTEGRETQYF

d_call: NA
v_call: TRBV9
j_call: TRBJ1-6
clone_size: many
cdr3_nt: TGTGCCAGCAGCGGGAGGGACCTCTTTGCCCTCCACTTT
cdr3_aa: CASSGRDLFALHF

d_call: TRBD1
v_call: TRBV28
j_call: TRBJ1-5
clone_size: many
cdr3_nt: TGTGCCAGCAGTTTTATCGGGACAGGGTTATCGGGTCAGCCCCAGCATTTT
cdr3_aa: CASSFIGTGLSGQPQHF

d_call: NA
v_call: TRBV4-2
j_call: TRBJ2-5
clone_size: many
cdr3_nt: TGTGCCAGCAGCCAAGAGGGATCGGGTAGCCTTTCACCCACCCAGTACTTC
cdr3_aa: CASSQEGSGSLSPTQYF

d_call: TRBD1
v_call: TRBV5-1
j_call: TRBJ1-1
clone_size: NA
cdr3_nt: TGCGCCAGCAGCGTCCTTACCGGAACAGGGGGCACTGAAGCTTTCTTT
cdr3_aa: CASSVLTGTGGTEAFF

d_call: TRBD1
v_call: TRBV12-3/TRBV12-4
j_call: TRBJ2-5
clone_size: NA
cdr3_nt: TGTGCCAGCAACGACGGGGACAGAGTAGAGACCCAGTACTTC
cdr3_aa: CASNDGDRVETQYF

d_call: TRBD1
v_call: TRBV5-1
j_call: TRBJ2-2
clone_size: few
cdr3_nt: TGCGCCAGCAGCAGGGGGACAGGGGGCCTTCGTCACGGGGAGCTGTTTTTT
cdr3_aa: CASSRGTGGLRHGELFF

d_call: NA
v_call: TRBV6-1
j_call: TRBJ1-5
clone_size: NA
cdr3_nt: TGTGCCAGCAGTGGGGCTAGCAATCAGCCCCAGCATTTC
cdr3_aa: CASSGASNQPQHF

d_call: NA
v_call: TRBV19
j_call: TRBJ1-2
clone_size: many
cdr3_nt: TGTGCCAGTAGTATAGGTGGCGGAGTAAGCTACACCTTC
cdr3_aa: CASSIGGGVSYTF

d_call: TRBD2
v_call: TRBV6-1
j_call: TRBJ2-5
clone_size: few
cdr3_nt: TGTGCCAGCAGTGTGACTAGCGGGGGCCAAGAGACCAAGTACTTC
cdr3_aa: CASSVTSGGQETKYF

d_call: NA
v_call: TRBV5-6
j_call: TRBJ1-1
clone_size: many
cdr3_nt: TGTGCCAGCAGCTTGGCCGGCAGAAATGAAGCTTTCTTT
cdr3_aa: CASSLAGRNEAFF

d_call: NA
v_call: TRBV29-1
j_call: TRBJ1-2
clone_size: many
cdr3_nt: TGCAGCGTTGAAAGGATGGGTTATGGCTACACCTTC
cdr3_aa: CSVERMGYGYTF

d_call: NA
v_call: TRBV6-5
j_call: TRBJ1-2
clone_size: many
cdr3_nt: TGTGCCAGCAGTTACTCAGGAAGCGTGGGGCAAAATGGCTACACCTTC
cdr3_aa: CASSYSGSVGQNGYTF

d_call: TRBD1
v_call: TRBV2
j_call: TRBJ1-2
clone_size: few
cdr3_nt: TGTGCCAGCCGCGGGACAGGGGAGATGGGCTATGGCTACACCTTC
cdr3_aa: CASRGTGEMGYGYTF

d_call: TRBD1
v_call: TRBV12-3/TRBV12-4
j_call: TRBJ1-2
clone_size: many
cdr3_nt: TGTGCCAGCAGTTCGGACAGGGGGCCCGATGGCTACACCTTC
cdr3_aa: CASSSDRGPDGYTF

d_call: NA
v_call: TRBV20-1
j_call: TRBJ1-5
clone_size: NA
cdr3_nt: TGCAGTGTGGAAGGGGGGGGCCGGGGGGATCAGCCCCAGCATTTT
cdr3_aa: CSVEGGGRGDQPQHF

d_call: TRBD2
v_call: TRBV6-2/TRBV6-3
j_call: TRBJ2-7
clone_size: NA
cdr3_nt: TGTGCCAGCAGTTACTCGGGACTAGCGGGGGAAGAGCAGTACTTC
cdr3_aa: CASSYSGLAGEEQYF

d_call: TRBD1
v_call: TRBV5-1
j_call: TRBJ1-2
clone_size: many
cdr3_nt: TGCGCCAGCAGCTTAGGACAGGGGCCCTATGGCTACACCTTC
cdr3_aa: CASSLGQGPYGYTF

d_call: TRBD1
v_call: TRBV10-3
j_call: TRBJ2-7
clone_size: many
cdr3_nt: TGTGCCATCAGTAAATTGGCCGGGACAGGGTCCTACGAGCAGTACTTC
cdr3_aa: CAISKLAGTGSYEQYF

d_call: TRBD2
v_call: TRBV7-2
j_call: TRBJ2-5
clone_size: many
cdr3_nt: TGTGCCAGCAGTTTAAGGGCTAGCGGGGGGGCCACAGAGACCCAGTACTTC
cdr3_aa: CASSLRASGGATETQYF

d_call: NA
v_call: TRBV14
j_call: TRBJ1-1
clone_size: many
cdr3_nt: TGTGCCAGCAGCCAAGGGATACGAGGGATTAACACTGAAGCTTTCTTT
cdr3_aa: CASSQGIRGINTEAFF

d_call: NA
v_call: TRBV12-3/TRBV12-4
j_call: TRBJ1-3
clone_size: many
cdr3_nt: TGTGCCAGCAGTCCTGGGGGAAACACCATATATTTT
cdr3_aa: CASSPGGNTIYF

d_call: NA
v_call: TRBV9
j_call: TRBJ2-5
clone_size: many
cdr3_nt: TGTGCCAGCAGCGTATGGGGGGGCATACAAGAGACCCAGTACTTC
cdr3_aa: CASSVWGGIQETQYF

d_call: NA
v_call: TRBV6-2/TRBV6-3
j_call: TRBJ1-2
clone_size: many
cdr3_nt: TGTGCCAGCAGCTTTACAGGGAACACTGACAGCTACACCTTC
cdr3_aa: CASSFTGNTDSYTF

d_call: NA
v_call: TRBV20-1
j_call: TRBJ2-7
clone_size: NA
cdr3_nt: TGCAGTGCTAGAGTTGGGGGGACCGTCGCCGAGCAGTGCTTC
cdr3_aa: CSARVGGTVAEQCF

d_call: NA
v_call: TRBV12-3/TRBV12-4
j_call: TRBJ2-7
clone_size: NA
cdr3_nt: TGTGCCAGCAGTTTATGGGGTGGGAGTGACTACGAGCAGTACTTC
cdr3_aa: CASSLWGGSDYEQYF

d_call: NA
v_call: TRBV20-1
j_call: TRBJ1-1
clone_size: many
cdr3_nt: TGCAGTGCTAGAGATCCACAGGGTGACACTGAAGCTTTCTTT
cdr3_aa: CSARDPQGDTEAFF

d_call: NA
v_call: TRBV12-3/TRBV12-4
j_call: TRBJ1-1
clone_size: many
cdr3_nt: TGTGCCAGCAGTTTAGAGGGGGGGGGGACTTTGAACACTGAAGCTTTCTTT
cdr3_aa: CASSLEGGGTLNTEAFF

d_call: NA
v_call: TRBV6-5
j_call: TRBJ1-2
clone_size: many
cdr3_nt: TGTGCCAGCATTACAGGGATGGGCTATGGCTACACCTTC
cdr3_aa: CASITGMGYGYTF

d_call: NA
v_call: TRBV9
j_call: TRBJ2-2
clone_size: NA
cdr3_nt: TGTGCCAGCAGCAAACGGACCGGAACCACCGGGGAGCTGTTTTTT
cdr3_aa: CASSKRTGTTGELFF

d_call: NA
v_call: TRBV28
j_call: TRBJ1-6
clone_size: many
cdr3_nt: TGTGCCAGCACCCTATCCGGCTTGGATAATTCACCCCTCCACTTT
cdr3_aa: CASTLSGLDNSPLHF

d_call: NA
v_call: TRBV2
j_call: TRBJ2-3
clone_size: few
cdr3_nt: TGTGCCAGCTTAAGTCGAGTAGGTTGGCACACAGATACGCAGTATTTT
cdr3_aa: CASLSRVGWHTDTQYF

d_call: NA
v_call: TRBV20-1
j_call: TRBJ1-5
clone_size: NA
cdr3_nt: TGCAGTGTCTCACAGGGCCGAAGCAATCAGCCCCAGCATTTT
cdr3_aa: CSVSQGRSNQPQHF

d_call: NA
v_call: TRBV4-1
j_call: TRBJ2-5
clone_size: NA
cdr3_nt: TGCGCCAGCAGCCACTTCATCAGGCCCTATCACGGTCCGTACTTC
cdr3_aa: CASSHFIRPYHGPYF

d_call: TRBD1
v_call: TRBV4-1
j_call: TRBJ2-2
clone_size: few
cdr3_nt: TGCGCCAGCAGCCAGATGGGGACAGGGAAGGACACCGGGGAGCTGTTTTTT
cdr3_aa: CASSQMGTGKDTGELFF

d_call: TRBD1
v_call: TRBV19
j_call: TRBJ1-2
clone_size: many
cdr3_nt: TGTGCCAGTAGTAGGGACAGGGGCGCTTCTTATGGCTACACCTTC
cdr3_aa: CASSRDRGASYGYTF

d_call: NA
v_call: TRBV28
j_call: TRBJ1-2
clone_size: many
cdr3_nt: TGTGCCAGCAGCCACCCGACAGTCTCTAACTATGGCTACACCTTC
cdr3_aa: CASSHPTVSNYGYTF

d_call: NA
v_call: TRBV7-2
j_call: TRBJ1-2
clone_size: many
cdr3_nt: TGTGCCAGCAGCTTAGTTGAGACAGCTAACTATGGCTACACCTTC
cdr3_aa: CASSLVETANYGYTF

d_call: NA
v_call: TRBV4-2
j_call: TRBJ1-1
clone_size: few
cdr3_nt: TGTGCCAGCAGCCAAGAAATGGACCCGGGAACTGAAGCTTTCTTT
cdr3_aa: CASSQEMDPGTEAFF

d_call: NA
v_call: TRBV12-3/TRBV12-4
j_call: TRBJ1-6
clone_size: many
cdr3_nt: TGTGCCAGCAGCCCGACGGCGCCGGGGGAAAATTCACCCCTCCACTTT
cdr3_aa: CASSPTAPGENSPLHF

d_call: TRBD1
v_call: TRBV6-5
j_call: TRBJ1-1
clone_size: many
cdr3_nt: TGTGCCAGCAGTTACCCCGGACAGGGAATCACTGAAGCTTTCTTT
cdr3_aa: CASSYPGQGITEAFF

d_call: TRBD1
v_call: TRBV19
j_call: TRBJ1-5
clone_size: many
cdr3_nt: TGTGCCAGTAGCTCCGGGACAGGATATCAGCCCCAGCATTTT
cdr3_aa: CASSSGTGYQPQHF

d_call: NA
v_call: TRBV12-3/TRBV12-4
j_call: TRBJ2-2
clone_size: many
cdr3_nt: TGTGCCAGCACGAGTGGATATGGCACCGGGGAGCTGTTTTTT
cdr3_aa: CASTSGYGTGELFF

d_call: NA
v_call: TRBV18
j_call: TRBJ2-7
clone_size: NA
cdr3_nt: TGTGCCAGCTCACCGGGCCTCACCCCCTACGAGCAGTACTTC
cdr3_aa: CASSPGLTPYEQYF